Listed below are T cell receptor beta chains from one sample, sequenced in a study of T cell repertoires in cytomegalovirus infection. Their recognized antigens are unknown. TCRdb passed the reads through MiXCR, listing each CDR3 protein once. Of approximately 1,000,000 distinct CDR3 sequences detected, around a third appear once; the ten largest clones hold around 15%. This sample comprised cultured CD8+ T cells from PBMCs, obtained from culture after CMV antigen stimulation. These receptor sequences come from a human donor in good health (CMV status not recorded). Some clones in this sample may be carry-over from other donors' samples. The CDR3 runs from the conserved cysteine through the conserved F or W. The order of the fields is J gene, V gene, D gene, clone size, CDR3 protein, CDR3 DNA. A D gene is named only where the DNA matches it firmly. Expanded clones are given a class, and other clones once, few, many or no size at all.

TRBJ2-3 | TRBV12-5 | TRBD2 | few | CASALPSGGTDTQYF | TGTGCTAGTGCCCTTCCTAGCGGGGGAACAGATACGCAGTATTTT
TRBJ2-7 | TRBV7-9 | TRBD1 | - | CASSHRQGEGEQYF | TGTGCCAGCAGCCACCGACAGGGTGAGGGCGAGCAGTACTTC
TRBJ2-2 | TRBV2 | - | few | CARVRETGELFF | TGTGCCAGAGTCAGGGAAACCGGGGAGCTGTTTTTT
TRBJ2-1 | TRBV29-1 | - | - | CSVGGGQKYNEQFF | TGCAGCGTTGGGGGAGGACAGAAATACAATGAGCAGTTCTTC
TRBJ1-1 | TRBV6-5 | TRBD1 | - | CANSSTGEAEAFF | TGTGCCAACAGTAGCACAGGGGAGGCTGAAGCTTTCTTT
TRBJ1-5 | TRBV12-3/TRBV12-4 | - | many | CASSLTAGFQPQHF | TGTGCCAGCAGTCTAACGGCTGGTTTTCAGCCCCAGCATTTT
TRBJ1-1 | TRBV12-3/TRBV12-4 | - | - | CASSHKGSYTEAFF | TGTGCCAGCAGCCATAAAGGCAGCTACACTGAAGCTTTCTTT
TRBJ1-6 | TRBV20-1 | TRBD1 | - | CSASTGEAESPLHF | TGCAGTGCTAGTACAGGGGAGGCGGAATCACCCCTCCACTTT
TRBJ1-4 | TRBV27 | - | - | CASSHSGKLFF | TGTGCCAGCAGTCACAGTGGAAAACTGTTTTTT
TRBJ1-1 | TRBV7-8 | - | many | CASSRTAGNTEAFF | TGTGCCAGCAGCAGAACAGCTGGGAACACTGAAGCTTTCTTT
TRBJ2-2 | TRBV6-2/TRBV6-3 | - | - | CASSYKVVPGELFF | TGTGCCAGCAGTTACAAAGTAGTCCCCGGGGAGCTGTTTTTT
TRBJ2-6 | TRBV5-6 | - | few | CASSFDPGVGANVLTF | TGTGCCAGCAGCTTTGACCCAGGGGTCGGGGCCAACGTCCTGACTTTC
TRBJ2-1 | TRBV7-6 | TRBD2 | few | CASSLLAGGTYNEQFF | TGTGCCAGCAGCCTCTTAGCGGGGGGTACCTACAATGAGCAGTTCTTC
TRBJ2-1 | TRBV4-1 | - | many | CASSQAGNEQFF | TGTGCCAGCAGCCAAGCAGGTAATGAGCAGTTCTTC
TRBJ1-5 | TRBV6-6 | - | few | CASSYLRGLNQPQHF | TGTGCCAGCAGTTACCTCCGGGGGCTCAATCAGCCCCAGCATTTT
TRBJ2-2 | TRBV28 | - | few | CASRGIEGLMFF | TGTGCCAGCAGAGGAATAGAGGGACTGATGTTTTTT